One sample yielded the 8 T cell receptor beta chains listed below, sequenced in a study of molecular identifiers for immune sequencing clone quantification. TCRdb redid the calling of the PCR reads with MiXCR, one entry per CDR3 protein. The sample records 60,000 to 70,000 distinct CDR3 sequences, roughly 20% being singletons. Specimen: naive CD8+ T cells from blood, with Jurkat cell RNA spiked in. As for subset: FACS-sorted CD8+CD4-CCR7+CD45RA+ naive T cells. The receptors stem from a human donor in good health. Some libraries in this study had Jurkat cell RNA spiked in.

This clonotype was observed at least ten times. The CDR3 region is CASSAGTDYQPQHF. The CDR3 bases are TGTGCCAGCAGCGCGGGGACAGACTATCAGCCCCAGCATTTT. V and J are TRBV7-9 and TRBJ1-5, with TRBD1 identical over 7 bases. There are 14 residues in the CDR3. CDR1 and CDR2 from the germline V gene are SEHNR and FQNEAQ (reference sequence). The trim removed 5 bases at V and 5 bases at J, leaving 6 bases unmatched. The entire variable domain, with the rest obtained from reference TRBV7-9 and TRBJ1-5, is as follows: DTGVSQNPRHKITKRGQNVTFRCDPISEHNRLYWYRQTLGQGPEFLTYFQNEAQLEKSRLLSDRFSAERPKGSFSTLEIQRTEQGDSAMYLCASSAGTDYQPQHFGDGTRLSIL.

This chain joins TRBV20-1 and TRBJ2-7, with D possibly TRBD2 on 6 matching bases. The CDR3 consists of 15 residues. V dropped 0 bases and J dropped 3 bases, with 15 bases sitting between them. Germline CDR1 reads DFQATT; CDR2 reads SNEGSKA (reference sequence). CDR3 in DNA: TGCAGTGCTAGAGATGGTGGGGGAGGCCACTACGAGCAGTACTTC. Its protein product is CSARDGGGGHYEQYF.

This clonotype was detected a few times. The chain couples TRBV7-9 to TRBJ1-4; D perhaps matches TRBD1 (6 bases). V was trimmed by 5 bases and J by 6 bases, leaving 16 bases between them. The length of the CDR3 is 15 residues. Germline CDR1 reads SEHNR; CDR2 reads FQNEAQ (reference sequence). The CDR3 bases are TGTGCCAGCAGCCACCCCCCGACAGGCGATGAAAAACTGTTTTTT. It yields the protein CASSHPPTGDEKLFF.

There are many counts of this clonotype. The chain employs TRBV19 and TRBJ2-7; D gene ambiguous. The ends were cut back, 3 bases at V and 2 bases at J, with 8 bases in the middle. CDR1 LNHDA and CDR2 SQIVND come from the germline V gene (reference sequence). The CDR3 contains 13 residues. CDR3 bases: TGTGCCAGTAGTATCGGCCAGGCCTACGAGCAGTACTTC. It codes for CASSIGQAYEQYF.

About this clonotype itself: It may be a read error: a sequence one base away is much more abundant. CDR3 sequence (DNA): TGCAGCGGTGCGACAGGGGAAGGATACAATGAGCGGTTCTTC. Its protein product is CSGATGEGYNERFF. The V and J genes are TRBV29-1 and TRBJ2-1; 8 nucleotides line up with TRBD1. The CDR3 extends over 14 amino acids. Germline V gives CDR1 SQVTM, CDR2 ANQGSEA.

The chain joins TRBV28 to TRBJ2-3, with unresolved D. With 2 bases removed from V and 6 bases from J, the gap between germline ends came to 18 bases. Germline CDR1 is MDHEN and CDR2 is SYDVKM. This CDR3 contains 16 residues. CDR3 amino acids: CASSLMTSPSPDTQYF. The CDR3 DNA reads TGTGCCAGCAGTTTAATGACCTCCCCTTCCCCGGATACGCAGTATTTT. Variable domain in full (rest from reference TRBV28 and TRBJ2-3): DVKVTQSSRYLVKRTGEKVFLECVQDMDHENMFWYRQDPGLGLRLIYFSYDVKMKEKGDIPEGYSVSREKKERFSLILESASTNQTSMYLCASSLMTSPSPDTQYFGPGTRLTVL.

This clonotype was seen only a few times. This sequence joins TRBV19 and TRBJ1-1, with 8 positions matching TRBD1. The germline V gene encodes CDR1 LNHDA and CDR2 SQIVND (reference sequence). The CDR3 is made up of 15 amino acids. The trim removed 1 base at V and 4 bases at J, leaving 5 bases unmatched. CDR3 sequence (DNA): TGTGCCAGTAGTATAGTCGACACAGGGGGCACTGAAGCTTTCTTT. Its translation: CASSIVDTGGTEAFF.

This clonotype showed up many times. The rearrangement uses TRBV7-9 and TRBJ2-3; TRBD1 matches at 7 bases. The CDR3 totals 17 residues. J lost 3 bases, V lost 4 bases, and 13 bases had no gene match. Germline-derived CDR1 and CDR2 are SEHNR and FQNEAQ (reference sequence). The CDR3 reads CASSSQGVTGGTDTQYF. CDR3 sequence (DNA): TGTGCCAGCAGCTCCCAGGGGGTCACCGGTGGTACAGATACGCAGTATTTT.